The 5 T cell receptor beta chains in this list originate from one sample, sequenced in a study of T-cell memory formation after mild COVID-19. TCRdb reprocessed the 5' RACE reads via MiXCR and lists one record per CDR3 protein. The sample contains about 190,000 distinct CDR3 sequences, 15% to 20% of which appear only once. Sequencing input: PBMCs or a T cell subset sorted from them (not recorded which). The source of these receptors is an adult woman who had mild COVID-19 (a few samples of this study predate the infection). Cell type and time point are not known.

The chain joins TRBV12-3 or TRBV12-4 to TRBJ2-7; TRBD1 matches 11 bases. V shed 6 bases and J 3 bases; nucleotides not matched to a gene: 4. The CDR3 contains 14 residues. CDR3 bases: TGTGCCAGCAGCACCGGGACAGGGGGCTACGAGCAGTACTTC. Its translation is CASSTGTGGYEQYF.

The gene calls are TRBV15 and TRBJ1-1, with a weak D call TRBD1 (5 bases). From germline, CDR1 is LNHNV and CDR2 YYDKDF (reference sequence). V was cut by 4 bases and J by 3 bases, with 12 bases left in between. The CDR3 sequence is 14 residues long. The CDR3: CATSTSPRDTEAFF. The CDR3 bases are TGTGCCACCAGCACAAGCCCCAGGGACACTGAAGCTTTCTTT.

This clonotype was recorded at least ten times. This rearrangement joins TRBV12-3 or TRBV12-4 to TRBJ1-1; D call uncertain. The length of the CDR3 is 15 residues. The ends were cut back, 4 bases at V and 0 bases at J, with 12 bases in the middle. CDR3 bases: TGTGCCAGCAGTTCCCGGCGACACATGAACACTGAAGCTTTCTTT. Translated, it gives CASSSRRHMNTEAFF.

This clonotype appeared many times. The genes are TRBV12-3 or TRBV12-4 and TRBJ2-7, with 8 bases matching TRBD2. The CDR3 sequence is 16 residues long. The V gene end was trimmed by 3 bases and the J gene end by 5 bases; junction bases not matched to a gene: 12. CDR3 residues: CASSFFVNSGSHEQYF. The CDR3 DNA is TGTGCCAGCAGTTTCTTCGTGAACAGCGGGAGCCACGAGCAGTACTTC.

This clonotype has more than one count but fewer than ten. The V call is TRBV24-1, the J call TRBJ2-5; 12 bases map to TRBD2. The ends lost 3 bases at V and 5 bases at J; junction bases unmatched: 12. Germline-derived CDR1 and CDR2 are KGHDR and SFDVKD. CDR3 size: 18 residues. The CDR3 DNA reads as TGTGCCACCAGTGATCCAGGCCCTAGCGGGAGGGCGGTGGAGACCCAGTACTTC. The encoded protein is CATSDPGPSGRAVETQYF.